The clone carrying this T cell receptor (beta chain) was seen ten or more times. The CDR3 length is 13 residues. Germline CDR1 is SNHLY and CDR2 is FYNNEI. Trimming removed 0 bases at V and 3 bases at J, with 4 bases between. Time point given: newly diagnosed GD, antithyroid drugs for less than 3 months. Isolated PBMC RNA provided the starting material for the TCR library. The data derive from a study of regulatory T cells in long-lasting Graves disease. Combining iRepertoire HTBI primers with Arm-PCR of CDR3 regions, the authors built TCR beta libraries. Each CDR3 protein is one row after TCRdb ran MiXCR on the multiplex PCR reads. The table lists under 700,000 distinct CDR3 sequences, 16% of them singletons. These data also formed part of another study, on T cells in Graves' hyperthyroidism and ophthalmopathy.

The TCR comes from a woman aged 35-65 years with Graves disease. The rearrangement joins TRBV2 to TRBJ2-3; no definite D call. The input for sequencing was peripheral blood mononuclear cells (PBMCs), taken at new diagnosis, from a patient treated with antithyroid drugs. CDR3 loop: CASSEAITDTQYF. For the CDR3, the DNA is TGTGCCAGCAGTGAAGCGATAACAGATACGCAGTATTTT.